This T cell receptor beta chain was retrieved from a study of blood T cell repertoires in COVID-19. Study-level information: The origin of the acute and convalescent COVID-19 samples was the United States, Italy and Spain.

Residents of around 24 US areas, aged roughly 18 to 89 years, made up the participants. Self-reported history from a screening survey and questionnaire set each donor's cohort. In the study's own analysis: Estimation of nucleated cell counts was performed using reference gene primer amplification. The method was immunoSEQ multiplex PCR; TCRdb's version includes in-frame clones alone and lacks a portion of them. Clone size and V and J calls were adopted from that table, with D and trimming inferred from the DNA. The sample has about 250,000 clones; 70% to 90% are singletons. The receptor's source is a woman in her 50s with acute COVID-19. The sequenced sample consisted of PBMCs or T cells enriched from blood (not recorded which).

This CDR3 is CASSDSTVQETQYF. For the CDR3, the DNA is TGTGCCAGCAGTGACTCGACAGTCCAAGAGACCCAGTACTTC. The gene calls are TRBV25-1 and TRBJ2-5, with a tentative D call TRBD1 (5 bases). Trimming took off 3 bases at V and 1 base at J, with 9 bases between the two ends. The germline V gene has CDR1 MGHDK and CDR2 SYGVNS. CDR3 length equals 14 residues.